A selection of T cell receptor beta chains follows, all from one sample in a study of a mutant IDH1 vaccine in newly diagnosed glioma. What these receptors recognize is not known. Sequencing used immunoSEQ multiplex PCR; TCRdb keeps in-frame clones, though not all of them. Here the sample spans around 32,000 clones, approximately 78% being singletons. Sequencing was performed on PBMCs, taken from a glioma patient whose treatment included an IDH1 peptide vaccine. Every receptor here comes from a woman in her late teens or twenties with glioma. Both conserved end residues are part of each CDR3. D genes are given only for firm matches. Not all rows give a size; the values are once, few, many and, for expanded clones, a class.

V	J	D	size	DNA	CDR3
TRBV4-1	TRBJ2-5	.	once	TGCGCCAGCAGCCAAGAAGGACGGACACAAGAGACCCAGTACTTC	CASSQEGRTQETQYF
TRBV4-3	TRBJ1-4	TRBD1	.	TGCGCCAGCAGCCAAGATCTAGGAGGGACAGGGAGTGAAAAACTGTTTTTT	CASSQDLGGTGSEKLFF
TRBV11-3	TRBJ2-7	.	.	TGTGCCAGCAGCTCGGGACAACCCTACGAGCAGTACTTC	CASSSGQPYEQYF
TRBV27	TRBJ1-2	.	.	TGTGCCAGCAGTACGACGGGATATGGCTACACCTTC	CASSTTGYGYTF
TRBV19	TRBJ1-4	.	once	TGTGCCAGTAGCGGTGGGGGGCTAAGTGAAAAACTGTTTTTT	CASSGGGLSEKLFF
TRBV5-1	TRBJ2-1	TRBD2	once	TGCGCCAGCAGCTTGGCCGGAGGACTAGCGGGATCTAGCTCCTACAATGAGCAGTTCTTC	CASSLAGGLAGSSSYNEQFF
TRBV5-1	TRBJ2-5	.	.	TGCGCCAGCAGCTACCAAGAGACCCAGTACTTC	CASSYQETQYF
TRBV19	TRBJ1-1	.	.	TGTGCCAGTAGGGGGAAGGGTGAAGCTTTCTTT	CASRGKGEAFF
TRBV11-2	TRBJ2-1	.	.	TGTGCCAGCAGCTTAGAGAGGGCCAATGAGCAGTTCTTC	CASSLERANEQFF
TRBV29-1	TRBJ2-5	TRBD1	.	TGCAGCGTTGAGACAGGGGGAGAGACCCAGTACTTC	CSVETGGETQYF
TRBV7-2	TRBJ1-1	.	.	TGTGCCAGCAGCCAGATACAGGGGAACACTGAAGCTTTCTTT	CASSQIQGNTEAFF
TRBV11-2	TRBJ2-7	.	.	TGTGCCAGCAGCCTATCAGCGTTCGTGTTGGTTGGGGGCGAGCAGTACTTC	CASSLSAFVLVGGEQYF
TRBV2	TRBJ1-4	.	.	TGTGCCAGCAGAGTACAGGCAACTAATGAAAAACTGTTTTTT	CASRVQATNEKLFF
TRBV5-4	TRBJ2-2	.	.	TGTGCCAGCAGCTTAGTAGGGACCGCGAACACCGGGGAGCTGTTTTTT	CASSLVGTANTGELFF
TRBV19	TRBJ2-5	.	once	TGTGCCAGTAGTATAGTGGGGGGGCGAGAGACCCAGTACTTC	CASSIVGGRETQYF
TRBV25-1	TRBJ2-6	.	.	TGTGCCAGCAGTGAGCCCTCCGGTAGGTCTGGGGCCAACGTCCTGACTTTC	CASSEPSGRSGANVLTF
TRBV15	TRBJ2-1	TRBD2	once	TGTGCCACCAGCAGAGATGCCCGGACTAGCGGGACCAATGAGCAGTTCTTC	CATSRDARTSGTNEQFF
TRBV5-1	TRBJ1-2	.	.	TGCGCCAGCAGCTTGTTGGGACCTGCTGGCTATGGCTACACCTTC	CASSLLGPAGYGYTF
TRBV13	TRBJ2-3	TRBD1	.	TGTGCCAGCAGCTTTCGAGACAGGGGTACAGATACGCAGTATTTT	CASSFRDRGTDTQYF
TRBV5-1	TRBJ1-6	.	.	TGCGCCAGCAGCTTGGGCCCGGGGGCAGAATCACCCCTCCACTTT	CASSLGPGAESPLHF
TRBV11-3	TRBJ2-2	.	.	TGTGCCAGCAGCCTGACGGTCCCCGGGGAGCTGTTTTTT	CASSLTVPGELFF
TRBV6-5	TRBJ1-6	.	.	TGTGCCAGCAGCTTCTCCTATAATTCACCCCTCCACTTT	CASSFSYNSPLHF
TRBV30	TRBJ1-1	.	few	TGTGCCTGGACCCGGCAGGTGATGAACACTGAAGCTTTCTTT	CAWTRQVMNTEAFF
TRBV7-9	TRBJ1-1	TRBD1	once	TGTGCCTCCTACAGGGGAGGGGCGAACACTGAAGCTTTCTTT	CASYRGGANTEAFF
TRBV15	TRBJ1-2	.	few	TGTGCCACCAGCAGAGCGGAGACACATGGCTACACCTTC	CATSRAETHGYTF
TRBV2	TRBJ1-1	.	few	TGTGCCAGCAGTCCAACAGGGTTTGGGAACACTGAAGCTTTCTTT	CASSPTGFGNTEAFF
TRBV2	TRBJ1-3	.	.	TGTGCCAGCAGTGTCCATCCAATTACAGCCTCTGGAAACACCATATATTTT	CASSVHPITASGNTIYF
TRBV18	TRBJ2-5	.	.	TGTGCCAGCTCACCCAAGGACGGCGGGACCCAGTACTTC	CASSPKDGGTQYF
TRBV30	TRBJ2-3	.	.	TGTGCCTGGAGTGTCGGCAGCACTAGCACAGATACGCAGTATTTT	CAWSVGSTSTDTQYF
TRBV9	TRBJ1-3	TRBD1	.	TGTGCCAGCAGCGCAGACAGGGGGACGACAAACACCATATATTTT	CASSADRGTTNTIYF
TRBV5-1	TRBJ2-3	TRBD1	.	TGCGCCAGCAGCTTGGACAGGGGGCTCGGCACAGATACGCAGTATTTT	CASSLDRGLGTDTQYF
TRBV28	TRBJ2-3	TRBD1	.	TGTGCCAGCAGTTCGGGACAGCTCACAGATACGCAGTATTTT	CASSSGQLTDTQYF
TRBV4-1	TRBJ2-7	.	.	TGCGCCAGCAACTACTGGGGGGCAGGGCGTTTC	CASNYWGAGRF